This T cell receptor beta chain was retrieved from a study of cytomegalovirus exposure and HLA in healthy donors. Study observations and caveats: Researchers counted roughly 150 TCR beta chains as cytomegalovirus-associated.

Notes on this clone: The antigen remains undetermined.

The V gene lost 4 bases and the J gene lost 6 bases, with 15 bases spanning the gap. Germline lookup yields CDR1 MDHEN and CDR2 SYDVKM. The length of the CDR3 is 14 residues. Sequenced by immunoSEQ multiplex PCR; TCRdb stores in-frame clones only, minus some. Here the sample spans 150,000 to 200,000 clones, about 85% being singletons. The rearrangement links TRBV28 to TRBJ1-2, with D maybe TRBD1 (6 bases). This TCR was recovered from a young man in good health and CMV-seropositive. Sequencing was performed on PBMCs. The CDR3, as DNA: TGTGCCAGCAGTTCCACAGGGCTCTGGGATGGCTACACCTTC. It is translated as CASSSTGLWDGYTF.